These 20 T cell receptor beta chains share one sample of origin, sequenced in a study of blood T cell repertoires in COVID-19. Profiled with immunoSEQ multiplex PCR; TCRdb holds only in-frame clones, not every one. The repertoire consists of fewer than 90,000 clones, with 85% to 90% occurring once and the leading ten covering 3.5% to 5%. Material: peripheral blood. Receptors originate from a man in his 70s with active COVID-19.

V is TRBV30 and J is TRBJ2-7, with 7 positions matching TRBD1. The CDR3 totals 14 residues. Germline V gives CDR1 GTSNPN, CDR2 SVGIG (reference sequence). The V segment lost 3 bases and the J segment 0 bases; nucleotides outside the gene matches: 5. CDR3 nucleotide sequence: TGTGCCTGGAGCGCCCGGGACAGCTCCTACGAGCAGTACTTC. Encoded protein: CAWSARDSSYEQYF.

V gene TRBV6-6 combines with J gene TRBJ1-5; tentatively, D is TRBD1 (6 bases). This CDR3 is 13 amino acids long. The germline V and J ends were trimmed by 8 bases and 5 bases, with 13 bases remaining between them. The germline V gene has CDR1 MNHNY and CDR2 SVGAGI (reference sequence). CDR3 sequence: CASALGADQPQHF. In nucleotides, the CDR3 is TGTGCCAGCGCCCTGGGGGCCGATCAGCCCCAGCATTTT.

The rearrangement joins TRBV19 to TRBJ2-1; 8 nucleotides match TRBD2. The CDR3 is 14 residues long. With 7 bases clipped from V and 3 bases from J, the junction kept 5 bases outside the gene matches. In germline, CDR1 is LNHDA, CDR2 SQIVND (reference sequence). CDR3 nucleotide sequence: TGTGCCAGTACCCACGGGGGGGGCTACAATGAGCAGTTCTTC. Translated, it gives CASTHGGGYNEQFF.

The chain links TRBV7-2 to TRBJ2-3; possible D gene TRBD2, 5 bases. From germline, CDR1 is SGHTA and CDR2 FQGNSA. With 2 bases removed from V and 0 bases from J, the gap between germline ends came to 6 bases. The CDR3 consists of 14 residues. This chain's CDR3 is CASSLQRSTDTQYF. The CDR3 nucleotides are TGTGCCAGCAGCTTACAGCGGAGCACAGATACGCAGTATTTT.

This chain connects TRBV6-4 to TRBJ2-2; 7 nucleotides agree with TRBD2. In germline, CDR1 is MRHNA, CDR2 SNTAGT. CDR3 length: 17 residues. V lost 6 bases to trimming and J lost 2 bases; unmatched junction nucleotides: 12. The CDR3 coding sequence is TGTGCCAGCAGCCTATACGGCGGGAGTGGTAACACCGGGGAGCTGTTTTTT. It yields the protein CASSLYGGSGNTGELFF.

The gene calls are TRBV4-2 and TRBJ2-3; 7 positions agree with TRBD1. The CDR3 has 13 residues. Unmatched junction bases numbered 4, after V lost 5 bases and J lost 5 bases. Germline CDR1 reads LGHNA; CDR2 reads YNFKEQ. CDR3 in amino acids: CASSKTGKDTQYF. CDR3 nucleotides: TGTGCCAGCAGCAAGACAGGGAAAGATACGCAGTATTTT.

The J gene is TRBJ2-4, the V gene TRBV19; 11 positions match TRBD2. Germline CDR1 reads LNHDA; CDR2 reads SQIVND (reference sequence). After removal of 5 bases from V and 5 bases from J, the junction contained 8 bases not matched to a gene. CDR3 size: 16 residues. The CDR3 DNA follows: TGTGCCAGTAGTCCCCTAGCGGGAGGCCGACAAAACATTCAGTACTTC. The encoded protein is CASSPLAGGRQNIQYF.

CDR3 residues: CASSEPPGASYEQYF. The CDR3 region has the DNA TGCGCCAGCAGTGAACCCCCAGGGGCCTCCTACGAGCAGTACTTC. The chain employs TRBV10-1 and TRBJ2-7; D is possibly TRBD1 (6 bases). Germline assignment: CDR1 WNHNN and CDR2 SYGVQD (reference sequence). The CDR3 sequence is 15 residues long. Deletions cut 3 bases from V and 0 bases from J, with 12 bases between.

V and J are TRBV10-1 and TRBJ2-7, with 8 bases aligning to TRBD1. The CDR3 consists of 15 residues. From germline, CDR1 is WNHNN and CDR2 SYGVQD (reference sequence). V lost 2 bases, J lost 2 bases, and 5 bases stayed unmatched. The CDR3 sequence is CASSEGGQAPYEQYF. The CDR3 DNA follows: TGCGCCAGCAGTGAGGGGGGACAGGCCCCCTACGAGCAGTACTTC.

CDR3: CASSPGRAPNTGELFF. CDR3 coding DNA: TGTGCCAGCTCACCAGGGAGGGCCCCGAACACCGGGGAGCTGTTTTTT. The V gene is TRBV18, the J gene TRBJ2-2, with 7 bases identical to TRBD2. CDR3 size: 16 residues. V lost 2 bases, J lost 0 bases, and 3 bases stayed unmatched. Germline CDR1 reads KGHSH; CDR2 reads LQKENI.

J is TRBJ2-7 and V is TRBV7-9, with TRBD2 as a possible D gene (7 bases). Germline V gene data show CDR1 as SEHNR and CDR2 as FQNEAQ (reference sequence). CDR3 size: 14 residues. The ends were cut back, 4 bases at V and 6 bases at J, with 16 bases in the middle. CDR3 nucleotides: TGTGCCAGCAGCTCGGGGGGCTCGCCCCGCGAGCAGTACTTC. It codes for CASSSGGSPREQYF.

The chain employs TRBV24-1 and TRBJ2-7; 9 bases are a match to TRBD1. Germline CDR1 reads KGHDR; CDR2 reads SFDVKD. The CDR3 has 14 residues. V lost 5 bases, J lost 5 bases, and 6 bases stayed unmatched. The CDR3 here is CATSGTGVDHEQYF. The CDR3 nucleotides read TGTGCCACCAGTGGGACAGGGGTTGATCACGAGCAGTACTTC.

The rearrangement uses TRBV4-2 and TRBJ2-7; D perhaps matches TRBD2 (5 bases). The CDR3 is 12 residues long. The germline CDR1 and CDR2 sequences are LGHNA and YNFKEQ. V was cut by 0 bases and J by 9 bases, with 9 bases left in between. DNA of the CDR3: TGTGCCAGCAGCCAAGATGGGCTAGCGCAGTACTTC. It yields the protein CASSQDGLAQYF.

This sequence joins TRBV5-5 and TRBJ1-1; TRBD1 might be the D (5 bases). Trimming pared 4 bases from V and 8 bases from J, leaving 12 bases between. The CDR3 totals 12 residues. CDR1 is SGHKS, CDR2 YYEKEE, per germline (reference sequence). CDR3 region: CASSLTVNEAFF. CDR3 nucleotide sequence: TGTGCCAGCAGCCTGACAGTCAACGAAGCTTTCTTT.

The CDR3 DNA follows: TGCGCCAGCAGCGGGGGGTATTTGGGTGAGCAGTTCTTC. Its translation: CASSGGYLGEQFF. The chain employs TRBV5-1 and TRBJ2-1, with TRBD2 as a possible D gene (6 bases). Germline CDR1 SGHRS, CDR2 YFSETQ. The length of the CDR3 is 13 residues. Trimming left V 4 bases short and J 9 bases short, with 14 bases between.

The chain joins TRBV27 to TRBJ1-6, with 8 bases identical to TRBD1. This CDR3 is 15 amino acids long. The V and J ends lost 2 bases and 16 bases, in that order; junction bases with no gene match: 13. Germline assignment: CDR1 MNHEY and CDR2 SMNVEV (reference sequence). The CDR3 reads CASSLAGGQGLGLHF. The DNA of the CDR3 is TGTGCCAGCAGTTTAGCCGGCGGACAGGGACTTGGACTCCACTTT.

This chain uses TRBV28 with TRBJ1-4, with D possibly TRBD1 on 5 matching bases. Trimming pared 6 bases from V and 7 bases from J, leaving 15 bases between. The CDR3 runs to 14 residues. The V gene's germline CDR1 is MDHEN and CDR2 SYDVKM. CDR3 sequence: CASSSAQGGEKLFF. The CDR3 nucleotides are TGTGCCAGCAGCTCGGCCCAGGGTGGTGAAAAACTGTTTTTT.

The J gene is TRBJ2-4, the V gene TRBV6-5; 11 bases match TRBD2. CDR3 length: 13 amino acids. V shed 7 bases and J 6 bases; nucleotides not matched to a gene: 2. The germline V gene encodes CDR1 MNHEY and CDR2 SVGAGI. The DNA for the CDR3 is TGTGCCAGCAACGGACTAGCGGGAAACATTCAGTACTTC. This sequence encodes CASNGLAGNIQYF.

This chain joins TRBV12-3 or TRBV12-4 and TRBJ2-7; a possible D gene is TRBD2 (6 bases). This CDR3 has 12 amino acids. Trimming left V 6 bases short and J 4 bases short, with 10 bases between. As DNA, the CDR3 is TGTGCCAGCAGGGACTACCCGTACGAGCAGTACTTC. Amino acid sequence: CASRDYPYEQYF.

This clone showed up just once. The gene calls are TRBV4-1 and TRBJ1-2; D is ambiguous. The CDR3 is made up of 14 amino acids. Looked up from germline, CDR1 is MGHRA and CDR2 is YSYEKL. V gave up 4 bases and J gave up 5 bases, with 14 bases separating them. As DNA, the CDR3 is TGCGCCAGCAGCCGGAACAATGGAGGTTATGGCTACACCTTC. Amino acids: CASSRNNGGYGYTF.